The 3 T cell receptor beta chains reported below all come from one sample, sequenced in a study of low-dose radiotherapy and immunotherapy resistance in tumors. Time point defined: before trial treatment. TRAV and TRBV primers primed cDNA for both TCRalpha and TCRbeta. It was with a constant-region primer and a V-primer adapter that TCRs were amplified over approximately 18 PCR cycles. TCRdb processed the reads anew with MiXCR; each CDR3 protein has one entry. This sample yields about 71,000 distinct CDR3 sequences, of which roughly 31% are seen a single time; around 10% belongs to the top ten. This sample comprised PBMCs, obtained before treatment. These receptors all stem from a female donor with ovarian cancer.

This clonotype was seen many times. This chain's CDR3 is CASSAPARVSPEAFF. The DNA for the CDR3 is TGTGCCAGTAGTGCACCCGCGAGGGTCAGCCCTGAAGCTTTCTTT. The chain carries TRBV19 and TRBJ1-1; D remains unclear. V was pared by 5 bases and J by 6 bases, with 19 bases between. CDR3 length equals 15 residues. CDR1 and CDR2 from the germline V gene are LNHDA and SQIVND (reference sequence).

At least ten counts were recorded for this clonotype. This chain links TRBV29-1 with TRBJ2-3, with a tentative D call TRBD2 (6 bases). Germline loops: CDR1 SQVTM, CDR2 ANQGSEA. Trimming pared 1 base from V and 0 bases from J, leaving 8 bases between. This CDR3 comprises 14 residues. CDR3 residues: CSVEVAVSTDTQYF. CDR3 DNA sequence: TGCAGCGTTGAAGTAGCGGTAAGCACAGATACGCAGTATTTT.

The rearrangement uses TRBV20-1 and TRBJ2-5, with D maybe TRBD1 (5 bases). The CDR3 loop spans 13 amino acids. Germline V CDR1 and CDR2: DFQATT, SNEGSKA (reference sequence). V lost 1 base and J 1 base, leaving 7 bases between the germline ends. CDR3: CSARGGSQETQYF. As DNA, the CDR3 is TGCAGTGCTAGAGGGGGCAGCCAAGAGACCCAGTACTTC.